This T cell receptor (beta chain) was recorded in a study of blood T cell repertoires in COVID-19. Germline-derived CDR1 and CDR2 are MNHEY and SMNVEV (reference sequence). V was pared by 5 bases and J by 6 bases, with 5 bases of the junction left unmatched. This CDR3 contains 14 residues. The table came from immunoSEQ multiplex PCR; TCRdb's copy has only in-frame clones and leaves some out. The table includes 80,000 or so clones, approximately 86% detected once. The chain uses TRBV27 and TRBJ1-5, with 9 bases aligning to TRBD1. The receptor was derived from a human donor in a cohort sampled during active COVID-19. Sequenced: peripheral blood. The CDR3 nucleotides are TGTGCCAGCAGTCCCCGGGACAGGGCTCAGCCCCAGCATTTT. Translation gives CASSPRDRAQPQHF.